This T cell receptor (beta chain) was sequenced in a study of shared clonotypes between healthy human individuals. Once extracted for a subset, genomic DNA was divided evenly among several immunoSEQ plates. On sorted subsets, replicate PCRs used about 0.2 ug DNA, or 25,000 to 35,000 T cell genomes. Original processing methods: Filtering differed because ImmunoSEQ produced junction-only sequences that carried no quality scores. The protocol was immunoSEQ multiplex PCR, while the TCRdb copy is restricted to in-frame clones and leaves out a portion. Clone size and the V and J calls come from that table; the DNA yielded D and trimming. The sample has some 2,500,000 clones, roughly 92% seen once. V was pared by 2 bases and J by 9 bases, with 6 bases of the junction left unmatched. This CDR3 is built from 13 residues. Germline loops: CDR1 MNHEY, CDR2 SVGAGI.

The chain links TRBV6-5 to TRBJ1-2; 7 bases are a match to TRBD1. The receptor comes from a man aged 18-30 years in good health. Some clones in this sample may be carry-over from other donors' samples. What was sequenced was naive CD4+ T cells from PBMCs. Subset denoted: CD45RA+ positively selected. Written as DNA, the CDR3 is TGTGCCAGCAGTTACGAGGGGGCCCTCCGCTACACCTTC. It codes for CASSYEGALRYTF.